The 23 T cell receptor beta chains in this list originate from one sample, sequenced in a study of T cells in Graves' hyperthyroidism and ophthalmopathy. Amplified TCR beta CDR3 regions derived from RNA transcripts. A first-round RT-PCR of the TCR CDR3 used the HTBI primer set. TCRdb itself ran the multiplex PCR reads through MiXCR, one entry per CDR3 protein. Of approximately 34,000 distinct CDR3 sequences listed, about 53% are singletons. The sequenced sample was blood. The receptors originated from a woman in her 40s with Graves' ophthalmopathy.

The rearrangement uses TRBV5-1 and TRBJ2-7; 8 bases map to TRBD1. V lost 4 bases and J lost 7; bases outside the gene matches: 13. This CDR3 comprises 15 residues. Germline V gene data show CDR1 as SGHRS and CDR2 as YFSETQ. The CDR3: CASSPGWQGAKEQYF. In nucleotides, the CDR3 is TGCGCCAGCAGCCCAGGTTGGCAGGGGGCGAAAGAGCAGTACTTC.

V usage is TRBV19 and J usage is TRBJ1-1; D gene ambiguous. V was shortened by 7 bases and J by 6 bases, with 18 bases between the two germline ends. CDR3 length: 14 amino acids. Germline V gene data show CDR1 as LNHDA and CDR2 as SQIVND (reference sequence). Here the CDR3 DNA reads TGTGCCAGTAACCAACCACAGATAAACGCTGAAGCTTTCTTT. Translating it yields CASNQPQINAEAFF.

The table lists this clonotype with many counts. The rearrangement uses TRBV19 and TRBJ1-5; no clear D. The CDR3 runs to 13 residues. Germline lookup yields CDR1 LNHDA and CDR2 SQIVND (reference sequence). Trimming stripped 9 bases from V and 6 bases from J, with 15 bases between. The CDR3: CASCLGGSQPQHF. In nucleotides, the CDR3 is TGTGCCAGCTGCCTGGGAGGGAGTCAGCCCCAGCATTTT.

J is TRBJ2-5 and V is TRBV10-1, with TRBD1 matching 7 bases. Trimming cost V 2 bases and J 5 bases; bases outside gene matches: 11. Germline V gene sequence: CDR1 WNHNN, CDR2 SYGVQD (reference sequence). CDR3 length: 16 amino acids. CDR3 DNA sequence: TGCGCCAGCAGTGAGCAGTCGACAGGGTACGATGAGACCCAGTACTTC. Amino acids: CASSEQSTGYDETQYF.

This clonotype was observed once. The junction differs from germline at one of its ends, possibly a read error. The chain combines TRBV28 with TRBJ2-3; TRBD2 matches at 8 bases. This CDR3 is 17 amino acids long. Germline-derived CDR1 and CDR2 are MDHEN and SYDVKM. The CDR3 protein is CASSVLALAVITDTQDF. CDR3 sequence (DNA): TGTGCCAGCAGTGTATTAGCACTAGCGGTCATCACAGATACGCAGGATTTT.

Remarks on this clonotype: A much larger clone is a single base away; this may be a read error. This CDR3 fails to terminate in the conserved phenylalanine or tryptophan, so it likely reflects a read error. CDR3 protein: CSSSVRSTDTQYL. CDR3 bases: TGTTCCAGCAGTGTGCGGAGCACAGATACGCAGTATCTT. The rearrangement joins TRBV27 to TRBJ2-3; D not certain. Germline V CDR1 and CDR2: MNHEY, SMNVEV (reference sequence). This CDR3 comprises 13 residues.

This clonotype turned up a few times. The chain couples TRBV4-3 to TRBJ2-3; 14 positions match TRBD2. With V trimmed by 1 base and J by 4 bases, 10 bases remained unmatched. Per germline, CDR1 LGHNA and CDR2 YSLEER. The CDR3 is 19 residues long. CDR3 in DNA: TGCGCCAGCAGCCAAGTTCCCCCTCCGACTAGCGGGGGGGCAGATACGCAGTATTTT. Residues: CASSQVPPPTSGGADTQYF.

The chain recombines TRBV7-9 with TRBJ2-1, with 8 bases aligning to TRBD2. The V and J ends lost 4 bases and 6 bases, in that order; junction bases with no gene match: 8. Germline V gene data show CDR1 as SEHNR and CDR2 as FQNEAQ (reference sequence). The CDR3 consists of 15 residues. DNA of the CDR3: TGTGCCAGCAGCTGGGGGACTAGACGGGGCAATGAGCAGTTCTTC. It yields the protein CASSWGTRRGNEQFF. Drawing the rest from reference TRBV7-9 and TRBJ2-1, the complete variable domain is DTGVSQNPRHKITKRGQNVTFRCDPISEHNRLYWYRQTLGQGPEFLTYFQNEAQLEKSRLLSDRFSAERPKGSFSTLEIQRTEQGDSAMYLCASSWGTRRGNEQFFGPGTRLTVL.

This clonotype has a count of ten or more. The chain combines TRBV7-2 with TRBJ1-6; TRBD1 matches at 9 bases. V was pared by 4 bases and J by 6 bases, with 4 bases of the junction left unmatched. The CDR3 loop spans 15 amino acids. Germline loops: CDR1 SGHTA, CDR2 FQGNSA. The DNA for the CDR3 is TGTGCCAGCAGCTCCCAGACAGGGGGTAATTCACCCCTCCACTTT. Protein product: CASSSQTGGNSPLHF. Full variable domain (missing parts from reference TRBV7-2 and TRBJ1-6): GAGVSQSPSNKVTEKGKDVELRCDPISGHTALYWYRQSLGQGLEFLIYFQGNSAPDKSGLPSDRFSAERTGGSVSTLTIQRTQQEDSAVYLCASSSQTGGNSPLHFGNGTRLTVT.

The chain links TRBV20-1 to TRBJ2-1; 9 nucleotides agree with TRBD1. The CDR3 has 12 amino acids. V gave up 5 bases and J gave up 10 bases; unmatched junction bases: 6. Per germline, CDR1 DFQATT and CDR2 SNEGSKA (reference sequence). CDR3 sequence (DNA): TGCAGTGCTGGACAGGGGTACACGGAGCAGTTCTTC. It encodes CSAGQGYTEQFF.

The chain employs TRBV7-9 and TRBJ2-1; D gene uncertain. Trimming removed 4 bases at V and 12 bases at J, with 10 bases between. CDR1 SEHNR and CDR2 FQNEAQ come from the germline V gene (reference sequence). The CDR3 has 11 amino acids. CDR3 in DNA: TGTGCCAGCAGCTACGCATATGGGCAGTTCTTC. Protein sequence: CASSYAYGQFF.

In this sample, this clonotype is medium-sized. The chain combines TRBV9 with TRBJ2-1; 9 bases map to TRBD1. V shed 1 base, J shed 8 bases, and the junction held 4 bases outside the gene matches. CDR3 length: 14 amino acids. In germline, CDR1 is SGDLS, CDR2 YYNGEE. CDR3 nucleotides: TGTGCCAGCAGCGTAAAGGGACAGGGCGATGAGCAGTTCTTC. It encodes CASSVKGQGDEQFF.

V gene TRBV20-1 combines with J gene TRBJ1-5; 8 bases line up with TRBD1. The CDR3 loop spans 16 amino acids. Losses at the gene ends were 3 bases for V and 6 bases for J; bases not matched to a gene: 13. Germline V gives CDR1 DFQATT, CDR2 SNEGSKA (reference sequence). The CDR3 DNA is TGCAGTGCTAGCACGACAGGGGCGCGAGGGCGTCAGCCCCAGCATTTT. Translated: CSASTTGARGRQPQHF.

This clonotype has a count of ten or more. DNA of the CDR3: TGTGCCAGCACCCCCTCCCTTGACAACTATGGCTACACCTTC. It yields the protein CASTPSLDNYGYTF. The V gene is TRBV6-6, the J gene TRBJ1-2; D is ambiguous. Per the germline V gene, CDR1 is MNHNY and CDR2 is SVGAGI (reference sequence). The CDR3 is 14 residues long. Trimming took 7 bases from V and 2 from J, leaving 14 bases between them.

Worth noting for this clonotype: An end of the junction does not agree with germline; a read error may underlie this. The chain has TRBV6-4 and TRBJ2-7, with TRBD1 matching over 12 bases. CDR3 length: 16 residues. Germline V gene lookup returns CDR1 MRHNA and CDR2 SNTAGT. In DNA, the CDR3 is TGTGCCAGCAGTGACTCTGAGGGGGGGACAGGGGGCTTGGTAGACTTC. It encodes CASSDSEGGTGGLVDF.

The chain uses TRBV28 and TRBJ2-2, with 9 bases identical to TRBD1. V was pared by 5 bases and J by 4 bases, with 5 bases of the junction left unmatched. The germline V gene encodes CDR1 MDHEN and CDR2 SYDVKM. The CDR3 totals 15 residues. This CDR3 reads CASSQQGAGTGELFF. CDR3 bases: TGTGCCAGCAGTCAACAGGGGGCCGGCACCGGGGAGCTGTTTTTT.

The CDR3 DNA reads as TGTGCCAGCAGTGACCGTCAGGAGCAGTATTTT. Translating it yields CASSDRQEQYF. The chain couples TRBV2 to TRBJ2-3; D is unclear. The germline V gene encodes CDR1 SNHLY and CDR2 FYNNEI. Trimming cost V 3 bases and J 11 bases, with 9 bases left between them. The CDR3 loop spans 11 amino acids.

This clonotype was seen many times. V is TRBV3-1 and J is TRBJ2-6; TRBD1 aligns across 7 bases. CDR3 length equals 18 residues. The V segment lost 0 bases and the J segment 0 bases; nucleotides outside the gene matches: 5. Germline V gene data show CDR1 as LGHDT and CDR2 as YNNKEL (reference sequence). The CDR3 DNA sequence: TGTGCCAGCAGCCAAGAGACAGGGAGCTACTCTGGGGCCAACGTCCTGACTTTC. Protein: CASSQETGSYSGANVLTF. The full variable domain, rest sourced from reference TRBV3-1 and TRBJ2-6, is DTAVSQTPKYLVTQMGNDKSIKCEQNLGHDTMYWYKQDSKKFLKIMFSYNNKELIINETVPNRFSPKSPDKAHLNLHINSLELGDSAVYFCASSQETGSYSGANVLTFGAGSRLTVL.

This clonotype has a count of ten or more. The chain employs TRBV28 and TRBJ2-5, with D possibly being TRBD1 (5 bases). Germline CDR1 and CDR2: MDHEN and SYDVKM. CDR3 length: 14 amino acids. V lost 4 bases and J 5 bases, leaving 14 bases between the germline ends. CDR3 bases: TGTGCCAGCAGTTCATACGCAGGGCGGGAGACCCAGTACTTC. This gives the protein CASSSYAGRETQYF.

In this sample, this clonotype turned up many times. The chain couples TRBV27 to TRBJ2-3, with D unresolved. Trimming stripped 0 bases from V and 6 bases from J, with 7 bases between. This CDR3 is built from 13 residues. Germline-derived CDR1 and CDR2 are MNHEY and SMNVEV (reference sequence). The CDR3: CASSLSMGDTQYF. The DNA for the CDR3 is TGTGCCAGCAGTTTATCGATGGGTGATACGCAGTATTTT.

As DNA, the CDR3 is TGTGCCATCAGTCTAGGGAACTACAATGAGCAGTTCTTC. Its protein is CAISLGNYNEQFF. The chain recombines TRBV10-3 with TRBJ2-1; D is ambiguous. The CDR3 extends over 13 amino acids. The V gene lost 5 bases and the J gene lost 3 bases, with 8 bases spanning the gap. The germline CDR1 and CDR2 sequences are ENHRY and SYGVKD.

Many counts were recorded for this clonotype. This chain connects TRBV7-9 to TRBJ1-1; 8 bases align to TRBD1. The CDR3 is 14 residues long. From germline, CDR1 is SEHNR and CDR2 FQNEAQ (reference sequence). The ends lost 1 base at V and 4 bases at J; junction bases unmatched: 2. This CDR3 is CASSLDTGGTEAFF. CDR3 DNA sequence: TGTGCCAGCAGCTTAGACACAGGGGGCACTGAAGCTTTCTTT. The variable domain in full, completed from reference TRBV7-9 and TRBJ1-1, reads DTGVSQNPRHKITKRGQNVTFRCDPISEHNRLYWYRQTLGQGPEFLTYFQNEAQLEKSRLLSDRFSAERPKGSFSTLEIQRTEQGDSAMYLCASSLDTGGTEAFFGQGTRLTVV.

The chain links TRBV9 to TRBJ2-7; 9 bases are shared with TRBD1. This CDR3 contains 13 residues. Germline loops: CDR1 SGDLS, CDR2 YYNGEE. Trimming cost V 3 bases and J 5 bases; bases outside gene matches: 3. CDR3 residues: CASSGTGDNEQYF. The CDR3 DNA is TGTGCCAGCAGCGGGACAGGGGATAACGAGCAGTACTTC. The variable domain in full, completed from reference TRBV9 and TRBJ2-7, reads DSGVTQTPKHLITATGQRVTLRCSPRSGDLSVYWYQQSLDQGLQFLIQYYNGEERAKGNILERFSAQQFPDLHSELNLSSLELGDSALYFCASSGTGDNEQYFGPGTRLTVT.